These T cell receptor beta chains were read from a single sample in a study of blood T cell repertoires in COVID-19. Assay used: immunoSEQ multiplex PCR; TCRdb lists only in-frame clones, some missing. Here the sample spans 90,000 to 130,000 clones, 82% being singletons. The sequenced material came from peripheral blood. Every receptor here comes from a woman aged 55-69 years with acute or convalescent COVID-19. CDR3s include the opening cysteine and the closing phenylalanine or tryptophan. Fields, in order: V gene, clone size, D gene, J gene, CDR3 protein, CDR3 DNA. A D gene is named only where the DNA matches it firmly. Clone size appears in some rows only: once, few, many, or a class for an expanded clone.

>TRBV19|NA|NA|TRBJ1-3
CASSPGSGNTIYF
TGTGCCAGTAGTCCCGGGTCTGGAAACACCATATATTTT
>TRBV5-1|NA|NA|TRBJ1-1
CASSLEQGWLGTEAFF
TGCGCCAGCAGCTTGGAGCAGGGGTGGCTGGGCACTGAAGCTTTCTTT
>TRBV6-4|NA|TRBD1|TRBJ2-1
CASSDLSGGEQFF
TGTGCCAGCAGTGACCTTTCAGGGGGTGAGCAGTTCTTC
>TRBV19|large|TRBD1|TRBJ1-1
CASSTIGTGIPEAFF
TGTGCCAGTAGTACCATTGGGACAGGGATACCTGAAGCTTTCTTT
>TRBV11-2|once|TRBD1|TRBJ1-1
CASSSQGGYTEAFF
TGTGCCAGCAGCTCACAGGGGGGCTACACTGAAGCTTTCTTT
>TRBV12-3/TRBV12-4|NA|TRBD1|TRBJ1-2
CASSLAGGYGYTF
TGTGCCAGCAGTTTGGCAGGGGGCTATGGCTACACCTTC
>TRBV11-2|NA|TRBD1|TRBJ2-1
CASSLQGAAYNEQFF
TGTGCCAGCAGCTTACAGGGGGCTGCCTACAATGAGCAGTTCTTC
>TRBV10-3|NA|TRBD2|TRBJ2-3
CAISEPLRTSGGHEDTDTQYF
TGTGCCATCAGTGAGCCGTTAAGGACTAGCGGGGGGCATGAGGACACAGATACGCAGTATTTT
>TRBV7-2|NA|TRBD2|TRBJ2-1
CASSLVAGGLNEQFF
TGTGCCAGCAGCTTAGTAGCGGGGGGACTGAATGAGCAGTTCTTC
>TRBV9|NA|TRBD1|TRBJ1-5
CASSVDAQGDQPQHF
TGTGCCAGCAGCGTAGATGCCCAGGGGGATCAGCCCCAGCATTTT
>TRBV27|NA|NA|TRBJ1-2
CASSLSGRANYGYTF
TGTGCCAGCAGTTTATCGGGGAGGGCTAACTATGGCTACACCTTC
>TRBV18|NA|TRBD1|TRBJ2-5
CASHERDRIRETQYF
TGTGCCAGCCACGAGAGGGACAGGATTAGGGAGACCCAGTACTTC
>TRBV29-1|once|TRBD1|TRBJ1-1
CSIRQGETEAFF
TGCAGCATAAGACAGGGGGAGACTGAAGCTTTCTTT
>TRBV19|few|NA|TRBJ2-7
CASTRRGDSSYEQYF
TGTGCCAGTACTCGCAGGGGGGACAGCTCCTACGAGCAGTACTTC
>TRBV11-3|NA|TRBD1|TRBJ2-7
CASSLASRGQGEQYF
TGTGCCAGCAGCTTAGCCTCCAGGGGGCAAGGTGAGCAGTACTTC
>TRBV9|once|TRBD2|TRBJ2-3
CASASGEGTDTQYF
TGTGCCAGTGCTAGCGGGGAAGGGACAGATACGCAGTATTTT
>TRBV4-3|once|NA|TRBJ1-5
CASSQDYAGRNQPQHF
TGCGCCAGCAGCCAAGATTATGCTGGGAGAAATCAGCCCCAGCATTTT
>TRBV4-3|NA|NA|TRBJ2-3
CASSYQVTGGTDTQYF
TGCGCCAGCAGCTATCAGGTCACGGGGGGCACAGATACGCAGTATTTT
>TRBV6-2/TRBV6-3|once|NA|TRBJ2-1
CASSYADYQQFF
TGTGCCAGCAGTTACGCGGACTACCAGCAGTTCTTC
>TRBV30|NA|TRBD1|TRBJ1-2
CAWRAGTARNYGYTF
TGTGCCTGGAGGGCGGGGACAGCGAGGAACTATGGCTACACCTTC
>TRBV30|NA|TRBD1|TRBJ1-5
CAWSGQGSQPQHF
TGTGCCTGGAGTGGACAGGGCTCTCAGCCCCAGCATTTT
>TRBV4-2|NA|NA|TRBJ2-7
CASSQVEAYEQYF
TGTGCCAGCAGCCAAGTCGAGGCCTACGAGCAGTACTTC
>TRBV2|NA|NA|TRBJ2-7
CASSEDPSVYEQYF
TGTGCCAGCAGTGAAGATCCTAGCGTCTACGAGCAGTACTTC
>TRBV4-3|NA|NA|TRBJ1-2
CASSQDLEYGYTF
TGCGCCAGCAGCCAAGATCTCGAGTATGGCTACACCTTC
>TRBV29-1|NA|NA|TRBJ2-3
CSVDRGTGADTQYF
TGCAGCGTTGATCGGGGGACGGGGGCAGATACGCAGTATTTT
>TRBV21-1|NA|NA|TRBJ1-2
CASSGNRYPVDGYTF
TGTGCCAGCAGCGGAAACAGATACCCTGTTGATGGCTACACCTTC
>TRBV7-9|NA|NA|TRBJ2-7
CASSLKWAGEQYF
TGTGCCAGCAGCTTAAAGTGGGCGGGAGAGCAGTACTTC
>TRBV28|once|NA|TRBJ2-3
CASSPGTFTDTQYF
TGTGCCAGCAGTCCCGGGACATTCACAGATACGCAGTATTTT
>TRBV11-1|NA|TRBD2|TRBJ2-1
CASSRGGNHNEQFF
TGTGCCAGCAGCCGGGGGGGGAATCACAATGAGCAGTTCTTC
>TRBV18|NA|NA|TRBJ2-7
CASSSSSYEQYF
TGTGCCAGCTCATCGAGCTCCTACGAGCAGTACTTC
>TRBV7-3|once|NA|TRBJ2-1
CASSLPGANEQFF
TGTGCCAGCAGCTTGCCAGGGGCCAATGAGCAGTTCTTC
>TRBV27|NA|NA|TRBJ1-1
CASSPGQYAEAFF
TGTGCCAGCAGTCCTGGACAGTACGCTGAAGCTTTCTTT
>TRBV11-2|NA|NA|TRBJ2-3
CASSSVGGRGTDTQYF
TGTGCCAGCAGCTCAGTGGGGGGGCGTGGGACAGATACGCAGTATTTT
>TRBV20-1|NA|NA|TRBJ2-7
CSASPWGGYEQYF
TGCAGTGCTAGTCCCTGGGGAGGTTACGAGCAGTACTTC